The rows below give T cell receptor beta chains drawn from one sample of a study of regulatory T cells in long-lasting Graves disease. TCRdb re-called the multiplex PCR reads through MiXCR, storing one row per CDR3 protein. Here the sample spans a few hundred thousand distinct CDR3 sequences, about a quarter being singletons. The material sequenced was peripheral blood mononuclear cells (PBMCs), taken when the disease was refractory, from a patient treated with antithyroid drugs. These TCRs come from a female donor with Graves disease. Each CDR3 is given with its conserved first and last residue. A D gene is named only where the DNA matches it firmly. The size entry is marked missing in some rows and otherwise reads once, few, many or a size class.

j_call d_call v_call clone_size cdr3_aa cdr3_nt
TRBJ2-1 TRBD2 TRBV28 - CASSLIGASGIYNEQFF TGTGCCAGCAGTTTAATAGGGGCTAGCGGGATATACAATGAGCAGTTCTTC
TRBJ2-5 TRBD2 TRBV29-1 few CSVSGGIPQETQYF TGCAGCGTTTCGGGAGGGATCCCTCAAGAGACCCAGTACTTC
TRBJ2-2 - TRBV5-1 - CASSRDTNTGELFF TGCGCCAGCAGCAGGGACACCAACACCGGGGAGCTGTTTTTT
TRBJ1-1 TRBD1 TRBV4-2 few CASTLASGQDTEAFF TGTGCCAGCACCCTAGCCTCGGGACAGGACACTGAAGCTTTCTTT
TRBJ2-7 TRBD2 TRBV5-1 - CASSLETSGIGTYF TGCGCCAGCAGCCTTGAGACTAGCGGGATCGGGACGTACTTC
TRBJ2-7 - TRBV20-1 many CSARGRSGDMPYEQYF TGCAGTGCTAGAGGGCGTAGCGGAGACATGCCCTACGAGCAGTACTTC
TRBJ1-1 - TRBV6-1 - CASRATMNTEAFF TGTGCCAGCCGGGCAACTATGAACACTGAAGCTTTCTTT
TRBJ2-7 - TRBV15 many CATSRGATNYEQYF TGTGCCACCAGCAGAGGGGCCACGAACTACGAGCAGTACTTC
TRBJ1-5 - TRBV28 many CASSSRTRAQHF TGTGCCAGCAGTTCCCGGACGAGGGCCCAGCATTTT
TRBJ1-6 TRBD1 TRBV27 once CASGRDRSSYNSPLHF TGTGCCAGCGGCCGGGACAGGAGCTCCTATAATTCACCCCTCCACTTT
TRBJ2-6 - TRBV7-3 - CASSQDKANVLTF TGTGCCAGCAGCCAAGATAAAGCCAACGTCCTGACTTTC
TRBJ2-6 - TRBV12-3/TRBV12-4 few CASSPAGSGANVLTF TGTGCCAGCAGTCCCGCTGGGTCTGGGGCCAACGTCCTGACTTTC
TRBJ2-7 - TRBV5-5 few CASSLEAANYEQYF TGTGCCAGCAGCTTGGAAGCAGCGAACTACGAGCAGTACTTC
TRBJ2-7 TRBD1 TRBV2 many CAGKGAREEQYF TGTGCCGGAAAGGGGGCCAGGGAGGAGCAGTACTTC
TRBJ2-5 TRBD2 TRBV19 - CASSIVPSGRTGTQYF TGTGCCAGTAGTATAGTTCCTAGCGGGAGGACAGGGACCCAGTACTTC
TRBJ1-6 - TRBV19 - CASSLGTQGRASPLHF TGTGCCAGTAGTCTCGGGACTCAGGGACGCGCTTCACCCCTCCACTTT
TRBJ1-6 TRBD1 TRBV6-1 few CASRDRGRPLHF TGTGCCAGCAGAGACAGGGGGCGACCCCTCCACTTT
TRBJ2-3 TRBD2 TRBV28 - CASRRTSGGETDTQYF TGTGCCAGCAGGCGGACTAGCGGGGGGGAAACAGATACGCAGTATTTT
TRBJ1-1 TRBD1 TRBV3-1 many CASRRGTDEAFF TGTGCCAGCAGGCGAGGGACAGATGAAGCTTTCTTT
TRBJ2-5 - TRBV28 many CASSSGTDRFQETQYF TGTGCCAGCAGTTCCGGGACGGACAGATTCCAAGAGACCCAGTACTTC
TRBJ2-7 - TRBV29-1 - CSVDIPKDGLIEQYF TGCAGCGTTGATATTCCCAAAGACGGGCTAATCGAGCAGTACTTC
TRBJ1-5 TRBD1 TRBV10-3 few CAISVDRDSNQPQHF TGTGCCATCAGTGTTGACAGGGATAGCAATCAGCCCCAGCATTTT
TRBJ2-1 - TRBV7-2 - CASSLINGNEQFF TGTGCCAGCAGCTTGATCAACGGAAATGAGCAGTTCTTC
TRBJ2-5 - TRBV27 - CASSSLGPPGQETQYF TGTGCCAGCAGTTCTCTGGGGCCCCCGGGCCAAGAGACCCAGTACTTC
TRBJ1-1 TRBD1 TRBV5-1 - CASSLVAAGQGTEAFF TGCGCCAGCAGCTTGGTGGCGGCAGGACAGGGCACTGAAGCTTTCTTT
TRBJ2-4 TRBD2 TRBV20-1 - CSARDPSGILNIQYF TGCAGTGCTAGAGACCCTAGCGGGATCCTAAACATTCAGTACTTC
TRBJ2-7 - TRBV11-3 few CASSLECSGQYF TGTGCCAGCAGCTTAGAGTGTAGCGGCCAGTACTTC
TRBJ2-7 TRBD2 TRBV7-9 - CASSSTSGAYEQHF TGTGCCAGCAGCTCGACTAGCGGTGCCTACGAGCAGCACTTC
TRBJ1-3 - TRBV11-2 many CASSLGGVSGNTIYF TGTGCCAGCAGCTTAGGCGGAGTTTCTGGAAACACCATATATTTT
TRBJ1-4 - TRBV25-1 few CASTPGGSGNEKLFF TGTGCCAGCACTCCGGGGGGGTCGGGAAATGAAAAACTGTTTTTT
TRBJ1-2 - TRBV2 few CASRGGVQPDFYGYTF TGTGCCAGCAGGGGGGGGGTCCAACCCGATTTCTATGGCTACACCTTC
TRBJ2-5 - TRBV5-1 - CASSRGQKGETQYF TGCGCCAGCAGCCGAGGACAGAAGGGGGAGACCCAGTACTTC
TRBJ1-2 TRBD1 TRBV20-1 many CSARDGAGGNYGYTF TGCAGTGCTAGAGATGGGGCAGGGGGTAACTATGGCTACACCTTC